This T cell receptor beta chain derives from a study of blood T cell repertoires in COVID-19. As for the study in general: Samples came from the United States, Italy and Spain, spanning acute and convalescent COVID-19. The analysed material was cDNA or gDNA that came from T cells, B-cell-depleted T cells, or PBMCs.

Authors' processing steps: Researchers report that nucleated cell counts were estimated from reference gene primer amplification. Only in-frame clones appear in the TCRdb table, and some are missing; sequencing was by immunoSEQ multiplex PCR. V and J calls plus clone size are reproduced from that table; the DNA served to infer D and trimming. The repertoire consists of hundreds of thousands of clones, with 70% to 90% occurring once and the leading ten covering around 3%. V lost 5 bases and J lost 3; bases outside the gene matches: 8. This CDR3 spans 15 amino acids. Germline CDR1 and CDR2: SGHAT and FQNNGV.

The chain carries TRBV11-2 and TRBJ2-7; 9 bases map to TRBD1. The sequence was obtained from a man between 18 and 35 years old with active or convalescent COVID-19. Specimen: peripheral blood. This CDR3 reads CASSTGTGNLYEQYF. The CDR3 DNA is TGTGCCAGCAGCACCGGGACAGGGAACCTCTACGAGCAGTACTTC.